This TCR beta chain was retrieved from a study of T cell responses to AZD1222 COVID-19 vaccine (TCRdb year 2021). The study in broad terms: A total of 233 trial participants underwent TCR sequencing, of whom around 210 had received two doses of AZD1222 and about 25 had received two doses of the MenACWY control vaccine. Trial participants were enrolled into age subgroups of 18-55, 56-69 and 70-plus years, which contained about 150, 28 and 57 TCR-sequenced participants, respectively. What the authors observed across the whole study: Epitopes outside the regions mutated in the B.1.351 and B.1.1.7 variants were reportedly recognized by nearly half of the unique spike-specific TCRs. Because no samples from the day 14 peak response were available, repertoires could be characterized only after the peak T cell response. Conclusions about previously exposed vaccinees were limited because only five to seven AZD1222 recipients were SARS-CoV-2 seropositive at baseline. Participants were mostly white British and included more females than males, and it was suggested by the authors that clonal diversity may have been underestimated. Spike-specific TCR breadth and depth rose significantly after two AZD1222 doses compared with day 0 and with MenACWY recipients. The whole spike protein was spanned by vaccine-associated CD4 TCRs, and dominant responses were seen in regions 160-218 and 743-854. The 56-69-year group was small, and its depth increase did not reach significance, likely because of low power.

With regard to this clone: Its binding antigen is unknown. Per-base qualities were not stored, and no clone one base away is much larger.

The CDR3 regions of human TCRbeta chains were analyzed by immunosequencing. The authors processed their data as follows. TCRs in the repertoires were compared against a reference library of SARS-CoV-2-specific TCRs that had been generated with the MIRA antigen-specificity platform. Breadth was defined as the fraction of unique TCRs that were SARS-CoV-2-associated. Depth was defined as the fraction of total T cells that were SARS-CoV-2-associated. Using the MIRA data, each spike-specific TCR was assigned both to the spike region to which the TCR was reactive and to a CD4 or CD8 class. Log10-transformed breadth and depth values were compared by one-way ANOVA with Sidak's multiple comparisons tests. The immuneACCESS repertoire file appears here via TCRdb, limited to in-frame rearrangements. These files lack a portion of the clones; in checked studies, under half of the deficit traces to unresolved V genes, and the cause of the others is not known. From that table come the V and J calls and clone size; the DNA was used to work out D and trimming. The table for this sample lists 110,000 or so clones; about 86% of them were counted only once. About 3% of the sample rests with the top ten.

Counted from cysteine to phenylalanine, this CDR3 has 13 amino acids. Only the CDR3 part of the read is kept: 39 bases, read in frame from the first base. The V end gives up 6 bases and the J end 3 bases, leaving 5 bases in the junction not matched to a gene. The label giving this sample's time point can be read as: about 28 days (+/-7) after the second vaccine dose. AZD1222 recipients whose second dose came at about 4 weeks and those whose second dose came at about 12 weeks were combined into one group, since spike-specific TCR depth and breadth did not differ between the two schedules. The vaccinee samples were drawn from two UK trials, COV001 and COV002, one of which was a single-blind randomized controlled phase 2/3 trial testing AZD1222 (ChAdOx1 nCoV-19) in healthy adults. Trial participant PBMC samples were collected at day 0 and day 28 after the second dose for TCRbeta chain sequencing.

The sample consisted of peripheral blood, taken 28 days after the second AZD1222 dose. The clonotype originates from an adult who received the AZD1222 COVID-19 vaccine. The chain is encoded by TRBV12-3 or TRBV12-4 joined to TRBJ2-7; the junction holds 7 bases that match TRBD2. The DNA sequence is as follows: TGTGCCAGCAGGGAGCGGGGAGGCTACGAGCAGTACTTC. It translates to CASRERGGYEQYF.